What follows are 25 T cell receptor beta chains derived from one specimen sequenced in a study of tumor-infiltrating lymphocytes in oesophageal squamous cell carcinoma. Via MiXCR, TCRdb re-called the PCR reads, giving one row per CDR3 protein. Of over 15,000 distinct CDR3 sequences in the sample, about 54% were seen once. The specimen sequenced was esophageal tumor tissue. These receptors came from a female donor with esophageal squamous cell carcinoma.

This clonotype is large within its sample. This chain uses TRBV7-3 with TRBJ2-1; TRBD2 agrees at 7 bases. V lost 5 bases, J lost 7 bases, and 11 bases stayed unmatched. This CDR3 has 15 residues. CDR1 and CDR2 (germline): SGHTA, FQGTGA. This CDR3 is CASSRWAGEGNEQFF. CDR3 coding DNA: TGTGCCAGCAGCCGGTGGGCGGGAGAGGGAAATGAGCAGTTCTTC.

Details on this clonotype: A clone one base away is much larger, so this may be a read error. The chain recombines TRBV19 with TRBJ2-1, with D perhaps matching TRBD2 (5 bases). Trimming cost V 4 bases and J 10 bases, with 14 bases left between them. Per the germline V gene, CDR1 is LNHDA and CDR2 is SQIVND (reference sequence). This CDR3 is 13 amino acids long. The CDR3: CASSNSGSREQFF. CDR3 DNA: TGTGCCAGTAGTAACAGCGGTTCGCGCGAGCAGTTCTTC. The variable domain in full, completed from reference TRBV19 and TRBJ2-1, reads DGGITQSPKYLFRKEGQNVTLSCEQNLNHDAMYWYRQDPGQGLRLIYYSQIVNDFQKGDIAEGYSVSREKKESFPLTVTSAQKNPTAFYLCASSNSGSREQFFGPGTRLTVL.

This clonotype came up many times. The chain couples TRBV5-1 to TRBJ2-2; 7 bases are shared with TRBD2. The CDR3 extends over 15 amino acids. CDR1 is SGHRS, CDR2 YFSETQ, per germline. The junction had 3 bases not matched to a gene; V was cut back by 2 bases and J by 2 bases. This CDR3 reads CASSFKAGNTGELFF. The CDR3 bases are TGCGCCAGCAGCTTTAAAGCGGGAAACACCGGGGAGCTGTTTTTT.

This chain joins TRBV6-1 and TRBJ2-1, with D perhaps TRBD2 (5 bases). This CDR3 has 12 residues. Germline V gene data show CDR1 as MNHNS and CDR2 as SASEGT. With 10 bases removed from V and 7 bases from J, the gap between germline ends came to 14 bases. CDR3 sequence reads: CATRAGGNEQFF. Here the CDR3 DNA reads TGTGCCACGCGGGCAGGTGGGAATGAGCAGTTCTTC.

The chain joins TRBV7-2 to TRBJ2-7; 13 bases match TRBD2. CDR1 is SGHTA, CDR2 FQGNSA, per germline. The CDR3 is made up of 14 amino acids. The junction had 4 bases not matched to a gene; V was cut back by 6 bases and J by 5 bases. CDR3 bases: TGTGCCAGCAGGGTTGGACTAGCGGGAGACGAGCAGTACTTC. Translating gives CASRVGLAGDEQYF.

V is TRBV7-6 and J is TRBJ2-1; D may be TRBD2 (5 bases). CDR3 length: 15 residues. Trimming left V 1 base short and J 3 bases short, with 10 bases between. CDR1 SGHVS and CDR2 FNYEAQ come from the germline V gene. The CDR3 here is CASSLGLARYNEQFF. CDR3 bases: TGTGCCAGCAGCTTAGGGCTAGCCCGCTACAATGAGCAGTTCTTC. Full variable domain (missing parts from reference TRBV7-6 and TRBJ2-1): GAGVSQSPRYKVTKRGQDVALRCDPISGHVSLYWYRQALGQGPEFLTYFNYEAQQDKSGLPNDRFSAERPEGSISTLTIQRTEQRDSAMYRCASSLGLARYNEQFFGPGTRLTVL.

The chain employs TRBV4-1 and TRBJ2-1; a possible D gene is TRBD1 (6 bases). The end of the DNA is better explained by TRBJ2-7, so the J call may be wrong. The V gene's germline CDR1 is MGHRA and CDR2 YSYEKL. The CDR3 has 15 residues. The CDR3 nucleotides read TGCGCCAGCAGCCAACAATCTTTGGACAGCTACGAGCAGTACTTC. Amino acid sequence: CASSQQSLDSYEQYF.

V usage is TRBV7-6 and J usage is TRBJ2-1, with D uncertain. This CDR3 contains 12 residues. V was cut by 2 bases and J by 4 bases, with 3 bases left in between. CDR1 is SGHVS and CDR2 is FNYEAQ in the germline V gene. CDR3 DNA: TGTGCCAGCAGCTTACCGTACAATGAGCAGTTCTTC. It yields the protein CASSLPYNEQFF.

The chain is built from TRBV6-8 and TRBJ2-1; the match to TRBD2 covers 7 bases. The CDR3 has 14 amino acids. Germline CDR1 is MNHGY and CDR2 is SAAAGT. V was clipped by 10 bases and J by 0 bases; unmatched bases: 6. CDR3 protein: CAIGRGSSYNEQFF. CDR3 in DNA: TGTGCCATAGGGCGGGGGAGCTCCTACAATGAGCAGTTCTTC.

This clonotype was observed a few times. The chain has TRBV6-1 and TRBJ2-5; possible D gene TRBD2, 6 bases. With the DNA end fitting TRBJ2-1 better, the J assignment may be wrong. CDR1 and CDR2 (germline): MNHNS, SASEGT. This CDR3 contains 15 residues. DNA of the CDR3: TGTGCCAGCAGTCTGGGGGGATTGACCTACAATGAGCAGTTCTTC. This translates into CASSLGGLTYNEQFF.

The sample holds a few counts of this clonotype. The CDR3 ends on some other residue instead of the conserved phenylalanine or tryptophan, so this is likely a read error. No DNA is shown, since the ends of the CDR3 on it are uncertain; the CDR3 is the one TCRdb lists. V is TRBV6-5 and J is TRBJ2-1; TRBD1 reflects the table's D call only, with no check against the DNA. The length of the CDR3 is 17 amino acids, counting both ends. Germline CDR1 MNHEY, CDR2 SVGAGI. This CDR3 is CASSPPGTGDSPLHFGN.

The V and J genes are TRBV7-6 and TRBJ2-5, with D unresolved. Judging by the DNA end, TRBJ2-1 fits better; the J call may be wrong. This CDR3 has 15 residues. Germline assignment: CDR1 SGHVS and CDR2 FNYEAQ. The CDR3 sequence: CASSLGRQVTGEQFF. The CDR3 nucleotides read TGTGCCAGCAGCTTAGGGCGGCAGGTTACGGGTGAGCAGTTCTTC.

J is TRBJ2-3 and V is TRBV7-2, with 7 bases that match TRBD2. The CDR3 is 14 amino acids. Germline V gene lookup returns CDR1 SGHTA and CDR2 FQGNSA. The V and J ends lost 5 bases and 6 bases, in that order; junction bases with no gene match: 8. CDR3 sequence reads: CASSQMGGRDTQYF. The CDR3 bases are TGTGCCAGCAGCCAAATGGGGGGGAGGGATACGCAGTATTTT.

The chain combines TRBV12-3 or TRBV12-4 with TRBJ2-4, with D possibly matching TRBD1 (6 bases). The J call is in doubt because the DNA end fits TRBJ2-7 better. This CDR3 comprises 16 residues. Written as DNA, the CDR3 is TGTGCCAGCAGTTTAGTTAATGTAGGGACAATCTACGAGCAGTACTTC. It translates to CASSLVNVGTIYEQYF.

This clonotype was counted between two and nine times. This rearrangement joins TRBV7-3 to TRBJ2-1; TRBD1 matches at 9 bases. J lost 6 bases, V lost 4 bases, and 7 bases had no gene match. Germline V lookup: CDR1 SGHTA, CDR2 FQGTGA. The CDR3 covers 15 residues. The CDR3 loop is CASSSAGTGSNEQFF. Here the CDR3 DNA reads TGTGCCAGCAGCTCAGCCGGGACAGGGAGCAATGAGCAGTTCTTC.

This clonotype was observed a few times. A much larger clonotype is one base distant, so this may be a read error. The V and J genes are TRBV19 and TRBJ2-5; 7 bases match TRBD2. The CDR3 runs 16 residues. CDR1 is LNHDA and CDR2 is SQIVND in the germline V gene (reference sequence). V dropped 5 bases and J dropped 11; count of bases not matched to a gene: 20. In nucleotides, the CDR3 is TGTGCCAGTAGTGGCCAACTAGCGTCCTCCTACAATGAGCAGTACTTC. It specifies CASSGQLASSYNEQYF.

The chain links TRBV7-6 to TRBJ2-1; no firm D call. The tail of the sequence fits TRBJ2-5 better, so the J call may be wrong. The CDR3 is 14 residues long. CDR1 is SGHVS and CDR2 is FNYEAQ in the germline V gene. CDR3 in amino acids: CASSKSHAPETQYF. CDR3 in DNA: TGTGCCAGCAGCAAGAGCCACGCTCCGGAGACCCAGTACTTC.

This clonotype came up many times. The CDR3 nucleotides are TGTGCCAGTAGTGGGGCGGGACATCCTTACGAGCAGTACTTC. It codes for CASSGAGHPYEQYF. The chain combines TRBV19 with TRBJ2-7; possibly TRBD1 or TRBD2 for D (6 bases each). The CDR3 extends over 14 amino acids. Between the trimmed V and J ends, which lost 5 bases and 4 bases, there was a span of 15 bases. Germline values: CDR1 LNHDA, CDR2 SQIVND (reference sequence).

The CDR3 sequence: CASSPKDRGTFTRETQYF. The CDR3 nucleotides read TGTGCCAGCAGCCCCAAGGATCGTGGCACCTTCACTCGAGAGACCCAGTACTTC. V and J are TRBV7-2 and TRBJ2-1; unclear D gene. The DNA matches TRBJ2-5 better at its end, which makes the J call doubtful. Germline values: CDR1 SGHTA, CDR2 FQGNSA. CDR3 size: 18 residues.

The gene calls are TRBV7-3 and TRBJ2-5, with 10 bases fitting TRBD2. Looked up from germline, CDR1 is SGHTA and CDR2 is FQGTGA. There are 14 residues in the CDR3. J gave up 3 bases and V 5 bases, and 3 bases lay outside the gene matches. The CDR3 here is CASSTGLAEETQYF. The CDR3 coding sequence is TGTGCCAGCAGCACCGGACTAGCGGAAGAGACCCAGTACTTC.

The chain links TRBV7-6 to TRBJ2-5, with a weak D call TRBD2 (6 bases). The J call may be wrong; the DNA end is better matched by TRBJ2-1. Germline V CDR1 and CDR2: SGHVS, FNYEAQ. The CDR3 extends over 14 amino acids. The CDR3 loop is CASSSSSARNEQFF. Written as DNA, the CDR3 is TGTGCCAGCAGCTCCTCTAGCGCGCGAAATGAGCAGTTCTTC.

This clonotype came up many times. The chain is built from TRBV5-6 and TRBJ2-5; TRBD2 matches 12 bases. V trimming: 5 bases; J trimming: 6 bases; junction bases outside the gene matches: 8. Germline assignment: CDR1 SGHDT and CDR2 YYEEEE. This CDR3 comprises 15 residues. In DNA form, the CDR3 reads TGTGCCAGCAGTCCCCTAGCGGGAGGGGGGAAGACCCAGTACTTC. Its translation: CASSPLAGGGKTQYF.

The chain has TRBV28 and TRBJ2-5; no definite D call. Trimming cost V 7 bases and J 5 bases, with 14 bases left between them. The length of the CDR3 is 13 residues. Germline values: CDR1 MDHEN, CDR2 SYDVKM. The CDR3 nucleotides read TGTGCCAGCAAAGGATCGAACGGGGAGACCCAGTACTTC. Protein product: CASKGSNGETQYF. The variable domain in full, completed from reference TRBV28 and TRBJ2-5, reads DVKVTQSSRYLVKRTGEKVFLECVQDMDHENMFWYRQDPGLGLRLIYFSYDVKMKEKGDIPEGYSVSREKKERFSLILESASTNQTSMYLCASKGSNGETQYFGPGTRLLVL.

The chain combines TRBV7-6 with TRBJ2-3; D is unresolved. V was trimmed by 4 bases and J by 1 base, leaving 9 bases between them. This CDR3 is 14 amino acids long. Germline loops: CDR1 SGHVS, CDR2 FNYEAQ. The CDR3 bases are TGTGCCAGCAGCTGGACGTATGGCACAGATACGCAGTATTTT. Its protein product is CASSWTYGTDTQYF. Based on the CDR3 plus reference TRBV7-6 and TRBJ2-3, the full variable domain is GAGVSQSPRYKVTKRGQDVALRCDPISGHVSLYWYRQALGQGPEFLTYFNYEAQQDKSGLPNDRFSAERPEGSISTLTIQRTEQRDSAMYRCASSWTYGTDTQYFGPGTRLTVL.

The chain couples TRBV7-8 to TRBJ2-5, with 9 bases matching TRBD2. The J call may not be correct, given that the DNA end is closer to TRBJ2-7. The germline CDR1 and CDR2 sequences are SGHVS and FQNEAQ. This CDR3 is built from 17 residues. CDR3 sequence reads: CASSLAGMTSGPYEQYF. For the CDR3, the DNA is TGTGCCAGCAGCTTAGCCGGGATGACTAGCGGACCCTACGAGCAGTACTTC.